The sequence of this T cell receptor (beta chain) was determined in a study of blood T cell repertoires in COVID-19. Study-level background: Acute and convalescent COVID-19 samples came from the United States, Italy and Spain. In each case, the material was cDNA or gDNA derived from T cells, B-cell-depleted T cells, or PBMCs.

TCRdb keeps only in-frame clones here, not all; method: immunoSEQ multiplex PCR. The sample yields over 55,000 clones, approximately 77% seen once. Sequenced sample: peripheral blood. The source is a human donor in a cohort sampled during active COVID-19.

The CDR3 reads CAWSVQVNTQYF. Written as DNA, the CDR3 is TGTGCCTGGAGTGTACAGGTGAATACGCAGTATTTT. V gene TRBV30 combines with J gene TRBJ2-3; D perhaps matches TRBD1 (5 bases). V lost 0 bases and J 7 bases, leaving 8 bases between the germline ends. CDR3 length: 12 amino acids. Germline values: CDR1 GTSNPN, CDR2 SVGIG (reference sequence).